These 10 T cell receptor delta chains originate from one sample sequenced in a study of gamma-delta chains in newborns, infants, children. TCRdb re-called clones from the reads using CATT. The repertoire has 9,500 to 13,000 delta-chain clones, roughly 8% of them found once; the top ten carry 3% to 4%. The specimen sequenced was blood. Receptors originate from a child who was a newborn, infant or young child, either healthy, febrile or measles-vaccinated (not recorded which).

This clone occurred a few times. The chain links TRDV2 to TRDJ1; TRDD3 aligns across 10 bases. Germline assignment: CDR1 GEAIGNYY and CDR2 EKD. The CDR3 totals 17 residues. The J segment lost 0 bases and the V segment lost 3 bases, leaving 9 bases of the junction unmatched. CDR3 sequence reads: CACDFLGDKPYTDKLIF. The CDR3 coding sequence is TGTGCCTGTGACTTTCTGGGGGATAAACCTTACACCGATAAACTCATCTTT.

The J gene corresponds to TRDJ1; a V gene call is absent; TRDD3, the D gene given by the table, was not confirmed from the DNA. The CDR3 has 15 residues. The CDR3 reads CACDTVEGLSDKLIF. The CDR3 DNA sequence: TGTGCCTGTGACACCGTTGAGGGACTATCCGATAAACTCATCTTT.

This clone was found a few times. V gene TRDV2 combines with J gene TRDJ1, with 10 bases fitting TRDD3. The germline V gene has CDR1 GEAIGNYY and CDR2 EKD. The CDR3 spans 19 residues. Trimming took 3 bases from V and 0 from J; bases not matched to a gene: 15. This CDR3 reads CACDVLGDWDPQYTDKLIF. In DNA, the CDR3 is TGTGCCTGTGACGTACTGGGGGATTGGGACCCCCAGTACACCGATAAACTCATCTTT.

This clone was recorded a few times. In DNA form, the CDR3 reads TGTGCTCTTGGGGAACCACCAGGGGGACCTACGTCGGATTTGGGGGATAAACTCATCTTT. Translating it yields CALGEPPGGPTSDLGDKLIF. V gene TRDV1 combines with J gene TRDJ1, with D perhaps TRDD3 (6 bases). The CDR3 sequence is 20 residues long. Germline V gene sequence: CDR1 TSWWSYY, CDR2 QGS. Trimming removed 1 base from V and 5 bases from J, with 29 bases in between.

This clone was detected a few times. The V gene is TRDV1, the J gene TRDJ1; D gene unclear. CDR1 is TSWWSYY and CDR2 is QGS in the germline V gene. Trimming took 5 bases from V and 3 from J, leaving 28 bases between them. This CDR3 is built from 19 residues. The chain's CDR3 is CALGRPGYASRCESDKLIF. CDR3 bases: TGTGCTCTTGGGCGGCCAGGGTACGCGTCCCGGTGCGAGTCCGATAAACTCATCTTT.

The chain has TRDV2 and TRDJ1; D is undetermined. Germline CDR1 GEAIGNYY, CDR2 EKD. The ends were cut back, 3 bases at V and 1 base at J, with 14 bases in the middle. The CDR3 consists of 15 residues. CDR3 region: CACDAVNRVTDKLIF. The CDR3 DNA reads TGTGCCTGTGACGCTGTAAACCGCGTCACCGATAAACTCATCTTT.

This clone was detected only a few times. V and J are TRDV2 and TRDJ3; 8 nucleotides match TRDD3. The CDR3 has 19 residues. Germline-derived CDR1 and CDR2 are GEAIGNYY and EKD. Germline trimming cut 0 bases from V and 4 bases from J; bases unmatched to any gene: 10. The CDR3 region has the DNA TGTGCCTGTGACACCGGAGGGATACGCGTGCAGTGGGACACCCGACAGATGTTTTTC. It specifies CACDTGGIRVQWDTRQMFF.

This clone has only a few counts. The chain links TRDV2 to TRDJ1; D is undetermined. No J gene was available from TCRdb, and it was assigned here by a germline match of the DNA. Germline CDR1 and CDR2: GEAIGNYY and EKD. The CDR3 has 15 amino acids. V was trimmed by 2 bases and J by 2 bases, leaving 14 bases between them. CDR3 bases: TGTGCCTGTGACAGCATTACCCAATTAACCGATAAACTCATCTTT. Translation gives CACDSITQLTDKLIF.

This clone appeared a few times. The chain couples TRDV2 to TRDJ1, with 7 bases that match TRDD3. Germline V gene sequence: CDR1 GEAIGNYY, CDR2 EKD. This CDR3 region has 18 residues. J was trimmed by 0 bases and V by 2 bases; bases with no gene match: 14. The DNA for the CDR3 is TGTGCCTGTGACAGTCTGGGGGCCCCAGGAAAGTACACCGATAAACTCATCTTT. It yields the protein CACDSLGAPGKYTDKLIF.

Points on this clone: The identical CDR3 is also encoded by other nucleotide sequences in the sample. The gene calls are TRDV2 and TRDJ1; 9 bases are a match to TRDD3. J was trimmed by 1 base and V by 3 bases; bases with no gene match: 5. From germline, CDR1 is GEAIGNYY and CDR2 EKD. CDR3 length: 15 amino acids. As DNA, the CDR3 is TGTGCCTGTGACCCCCTGGGGGATTTCACCGATAAACTCATCTTT. It translates to CACDPLGDFTDKLIF.